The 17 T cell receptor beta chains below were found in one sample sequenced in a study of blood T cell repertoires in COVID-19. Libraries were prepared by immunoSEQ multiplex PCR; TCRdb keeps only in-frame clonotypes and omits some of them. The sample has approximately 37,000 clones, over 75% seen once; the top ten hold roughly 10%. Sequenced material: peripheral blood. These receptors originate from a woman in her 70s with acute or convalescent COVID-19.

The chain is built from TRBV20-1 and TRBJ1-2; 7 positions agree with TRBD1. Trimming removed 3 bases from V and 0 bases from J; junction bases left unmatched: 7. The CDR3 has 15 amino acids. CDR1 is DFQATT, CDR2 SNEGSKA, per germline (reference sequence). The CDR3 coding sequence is TGCAGTGCTAGTAGCGGGGGGACAGCTAACTATGGCTACACCTTC. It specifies CSASSGGTANYGYTF.

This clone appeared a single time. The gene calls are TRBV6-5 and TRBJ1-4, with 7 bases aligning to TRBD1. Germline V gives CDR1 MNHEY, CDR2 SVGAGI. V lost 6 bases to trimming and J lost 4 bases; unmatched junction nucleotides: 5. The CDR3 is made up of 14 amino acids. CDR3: CASRRDRNNEKLFF. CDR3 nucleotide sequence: TGTGCCAGCAGACGGGACAGAAATAATGAAAAACTGTTTTTT.

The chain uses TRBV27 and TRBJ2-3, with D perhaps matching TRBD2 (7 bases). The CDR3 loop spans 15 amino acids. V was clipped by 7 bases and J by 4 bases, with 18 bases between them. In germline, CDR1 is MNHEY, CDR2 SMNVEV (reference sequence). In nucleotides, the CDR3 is TGTGCCAGCACCCGGGGGCGGGGGTCGTCAGATACGCAGTATTTT. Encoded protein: CASTRGRGSSDTQYF.

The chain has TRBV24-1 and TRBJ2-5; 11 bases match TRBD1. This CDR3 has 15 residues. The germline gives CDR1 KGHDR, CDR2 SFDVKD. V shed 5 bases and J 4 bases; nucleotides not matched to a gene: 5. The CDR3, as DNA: TGTGCCACCAGTGCGGGGACAGGGGGTCGAGAGACCCAGTACTTC. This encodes CATSAGTGGRETQYF.

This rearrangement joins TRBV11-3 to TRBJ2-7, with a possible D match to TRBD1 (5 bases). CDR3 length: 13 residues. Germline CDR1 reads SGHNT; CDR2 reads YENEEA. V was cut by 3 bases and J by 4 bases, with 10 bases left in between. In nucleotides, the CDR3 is TGTGCCAGCAGCTTTTCGAAGGGGTACGAGCAGTACGTC. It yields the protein CASSFSKGYEQYV.

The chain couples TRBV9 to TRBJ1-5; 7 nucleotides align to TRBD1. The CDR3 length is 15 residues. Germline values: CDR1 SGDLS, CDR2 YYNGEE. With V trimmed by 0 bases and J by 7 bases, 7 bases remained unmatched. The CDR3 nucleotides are TGTGCCAGCAGCGTAGACCCAGGGGGTGGGCAGCCCCAGCATTTT. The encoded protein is CASSVDPGGGQPQHF.

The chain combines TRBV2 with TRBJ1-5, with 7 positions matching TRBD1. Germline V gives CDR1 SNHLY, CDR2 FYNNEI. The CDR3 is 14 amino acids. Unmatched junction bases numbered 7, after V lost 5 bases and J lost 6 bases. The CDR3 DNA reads TGTGCCAGCAGTCTCAGGGGGTCGGGTCAGCCCCAGCATTTT. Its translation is CASSLRGSGQPQHF.

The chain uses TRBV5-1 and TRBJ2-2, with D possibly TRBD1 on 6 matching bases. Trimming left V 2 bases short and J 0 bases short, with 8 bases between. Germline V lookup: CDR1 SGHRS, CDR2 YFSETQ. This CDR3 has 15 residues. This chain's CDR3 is CASSFGTTNTGELFF. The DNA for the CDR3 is TGCGCCAGCAGCTTTGGGACAACGAACACCGGGGAGCTGTTTTTT.

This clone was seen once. CDR3 in amino acids: CASSQIRGLAGNTGELFF. The CDR3, as DNA: TGTGCCAGCAGCCAAATAAGGGGATTAGCGGGAAATACCGGGGAGCTGTTTTTT. The chain employs TRBV4-2 and TRBJ2-2; 8 bases agree with TRBD2. The CDR3 is 18 amino acids. The germline V gene has CDR1 LGHNA and CDR2 YNFKEQ. The junction had 13 bases not matched to a gene; V was cut back by 2 bases and J by 5 bases.

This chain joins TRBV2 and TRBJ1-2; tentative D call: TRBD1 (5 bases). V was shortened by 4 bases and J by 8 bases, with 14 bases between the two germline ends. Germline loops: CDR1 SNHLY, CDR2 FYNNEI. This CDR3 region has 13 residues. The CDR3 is CASSVGTEGGYTF. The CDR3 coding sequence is TGTGCCAGCAGTGTTGGGACGGAGGGAGGCTACACCTTC.

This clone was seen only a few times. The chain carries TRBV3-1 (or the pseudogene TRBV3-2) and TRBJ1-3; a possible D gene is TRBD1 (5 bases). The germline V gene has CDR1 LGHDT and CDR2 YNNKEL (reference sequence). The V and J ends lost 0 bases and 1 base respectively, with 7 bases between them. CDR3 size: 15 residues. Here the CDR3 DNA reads TGTGCCAGCAGCCAAGATCCAGGGTCTGGAAACACCATATATTTT. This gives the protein CASSQDPGSGNTIYF.

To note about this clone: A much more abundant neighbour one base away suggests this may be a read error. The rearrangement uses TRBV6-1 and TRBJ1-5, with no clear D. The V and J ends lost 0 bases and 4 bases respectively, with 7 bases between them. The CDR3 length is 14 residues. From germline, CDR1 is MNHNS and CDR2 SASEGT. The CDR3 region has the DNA TGTGCCAGCAGTGAAGCTGGAGAGAATCAGCCCCAGCATTTT. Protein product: CASSEAGENQPQHF.

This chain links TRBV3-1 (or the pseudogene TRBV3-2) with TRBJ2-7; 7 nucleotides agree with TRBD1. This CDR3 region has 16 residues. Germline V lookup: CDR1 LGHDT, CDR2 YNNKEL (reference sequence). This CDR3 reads CASSQDRDRASCEQYV. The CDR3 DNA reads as TGTGCCAGCAGCCAAGATCGGGACAGAGCGTCCTGCGAGCAGTACGTC.

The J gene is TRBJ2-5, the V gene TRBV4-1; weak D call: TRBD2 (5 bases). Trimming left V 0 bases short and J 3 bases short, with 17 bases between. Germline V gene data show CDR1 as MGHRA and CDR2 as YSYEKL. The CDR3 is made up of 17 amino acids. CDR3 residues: CASSQDETPQEEETQYF. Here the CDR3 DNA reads TGCGCCAGCAGCCAAGATGAAACCCCCCAGGAGGAAGAGACCCAGTACTTC.

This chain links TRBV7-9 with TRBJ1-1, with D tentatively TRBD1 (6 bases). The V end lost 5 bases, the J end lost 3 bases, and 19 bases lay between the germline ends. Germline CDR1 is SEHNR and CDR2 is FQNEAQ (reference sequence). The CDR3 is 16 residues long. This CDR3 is CASSPRGGTAHTEAFF. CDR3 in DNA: TGTGCCAGCAGCCCCCGGGGGGGCACGGCCCACACTGAAGCTTTCTTT.

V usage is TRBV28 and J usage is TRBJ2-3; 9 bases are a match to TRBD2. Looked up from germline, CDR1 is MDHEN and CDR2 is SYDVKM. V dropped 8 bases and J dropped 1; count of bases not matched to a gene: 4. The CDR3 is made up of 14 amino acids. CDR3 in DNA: TGTGCCAGCCTCGCGGGGGGGGGCACAGATACGCAGTATTTT. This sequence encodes CASLAGGGTDTQYF.

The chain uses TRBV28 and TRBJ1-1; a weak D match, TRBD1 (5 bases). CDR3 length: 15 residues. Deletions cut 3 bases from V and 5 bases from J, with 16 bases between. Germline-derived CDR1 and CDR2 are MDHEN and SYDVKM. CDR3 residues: CASSFGGAQGTEAFF. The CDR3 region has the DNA TGTGCCAGCAGTTTCGGAGGGGCCCAGGGAACTGAAGCTTTCTTT.